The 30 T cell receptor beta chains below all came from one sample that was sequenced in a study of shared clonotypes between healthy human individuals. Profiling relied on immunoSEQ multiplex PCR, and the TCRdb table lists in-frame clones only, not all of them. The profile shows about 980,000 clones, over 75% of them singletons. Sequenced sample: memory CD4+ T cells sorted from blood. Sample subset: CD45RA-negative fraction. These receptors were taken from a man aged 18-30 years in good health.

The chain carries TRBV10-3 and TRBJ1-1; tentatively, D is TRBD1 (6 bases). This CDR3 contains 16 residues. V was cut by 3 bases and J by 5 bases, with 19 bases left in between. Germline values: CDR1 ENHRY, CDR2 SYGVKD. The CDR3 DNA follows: TGTGCCATCAGTGAAAGACAGGTAGGGGATAAGACTGAAGCTTTCTTT. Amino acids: CAISERQVGDKTEAFF.

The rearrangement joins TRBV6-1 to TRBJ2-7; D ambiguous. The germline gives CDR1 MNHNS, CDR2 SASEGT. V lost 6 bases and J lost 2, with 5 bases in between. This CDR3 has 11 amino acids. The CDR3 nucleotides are TGTGCCAGCAGGTGGGCCTACGAGCAGTACTTC. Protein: CASRWAYEQYF.

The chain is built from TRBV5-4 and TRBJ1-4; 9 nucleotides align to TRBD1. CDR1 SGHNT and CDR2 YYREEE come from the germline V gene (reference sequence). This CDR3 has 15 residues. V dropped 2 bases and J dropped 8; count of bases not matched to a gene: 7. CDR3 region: CASSFRGQGEEKLFF. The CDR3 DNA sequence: TGTGCCAGCAGCTTTAGGGGACAGGGAGAGGAAAAACTGTTTTTT.

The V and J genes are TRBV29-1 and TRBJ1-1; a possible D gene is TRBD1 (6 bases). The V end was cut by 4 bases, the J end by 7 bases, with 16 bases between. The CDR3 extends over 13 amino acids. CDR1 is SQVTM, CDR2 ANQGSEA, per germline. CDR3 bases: TGCAGCGTTGGAATTGGGAGGGGGAATGAAGCTTTCTTT. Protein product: CSVGIGRGNEAFF.

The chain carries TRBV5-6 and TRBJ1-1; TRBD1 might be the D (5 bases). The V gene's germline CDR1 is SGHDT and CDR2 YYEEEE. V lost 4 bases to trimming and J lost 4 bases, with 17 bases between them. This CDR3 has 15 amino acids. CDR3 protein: CASSPRGGWGTEAFF. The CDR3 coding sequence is TGTGCCAGCAGCCCACGGGGGGGATGGGGCACTGAAGCTTTCTTT.

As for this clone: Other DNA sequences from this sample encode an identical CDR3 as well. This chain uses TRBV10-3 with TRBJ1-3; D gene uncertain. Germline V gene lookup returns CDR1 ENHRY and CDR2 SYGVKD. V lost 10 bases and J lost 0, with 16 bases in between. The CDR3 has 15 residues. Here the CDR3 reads CATLWGDFSGNTIYF. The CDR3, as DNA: TGTGCCACCCTGTGGGGTGACTTCTCTGGAAACACCATATATTTT.

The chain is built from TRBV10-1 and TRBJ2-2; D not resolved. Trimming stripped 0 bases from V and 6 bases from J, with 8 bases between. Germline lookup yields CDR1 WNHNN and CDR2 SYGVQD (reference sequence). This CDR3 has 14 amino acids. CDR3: CASSESPLSGELFF. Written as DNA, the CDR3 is TGCGCCAGCAGTGAGTCGCCCCTCTCCGGGGAGCTGTTTTTT.

The CDR3 DNA follows: TGCAGTGCTAGGCCCTCGGAGGGCTACACCTTC. Protein product: CSARPSEGYTF. The chain combines TRBV20-1 with TRBJ1-2; D gene unclear. The germline V and J ends were trimmed by 3 bases and 8 bases, with 10 bases remaining between them. The length of the CDR3 is 11 residues. Germline V gene sequence: CDR1 DFQATT, CDR2 SNEGSKA (reference sequence).

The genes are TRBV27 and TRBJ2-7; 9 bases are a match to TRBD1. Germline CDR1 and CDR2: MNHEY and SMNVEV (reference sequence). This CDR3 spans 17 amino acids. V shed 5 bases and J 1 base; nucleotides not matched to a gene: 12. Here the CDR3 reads CASSAQIQGARSYEQYF. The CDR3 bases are TGTGCCAGCAGTGCCCAAATACAGGGGGCGAGGTCCTACGAGCAGTACTTC.

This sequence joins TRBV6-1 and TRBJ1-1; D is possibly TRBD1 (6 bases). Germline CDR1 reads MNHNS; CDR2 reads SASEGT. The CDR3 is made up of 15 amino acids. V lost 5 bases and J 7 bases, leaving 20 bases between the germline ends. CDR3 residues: CASSPTLTGSIEAFF. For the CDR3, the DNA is TGTGCCAGCAGTCCGACGCTAACAGGGTCGATTGAAGCTTTCTTT.

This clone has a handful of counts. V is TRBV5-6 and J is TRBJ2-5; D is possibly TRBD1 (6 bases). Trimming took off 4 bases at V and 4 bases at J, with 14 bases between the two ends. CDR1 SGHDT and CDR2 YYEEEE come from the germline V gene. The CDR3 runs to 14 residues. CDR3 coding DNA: TGTGCCAGCAGCAGCAGAACAGGGTCAGAGACCCAGTACTTC. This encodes CASSSRTGSETQYF.

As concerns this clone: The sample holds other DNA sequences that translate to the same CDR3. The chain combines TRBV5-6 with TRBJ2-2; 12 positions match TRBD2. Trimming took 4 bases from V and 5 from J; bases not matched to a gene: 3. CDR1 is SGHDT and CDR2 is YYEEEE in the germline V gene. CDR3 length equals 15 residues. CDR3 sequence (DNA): TGTGCCAGCAGCCTAGGACTAGCGGGGACCGGGGAGCTGTTTTTT. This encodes CASSLGLAGTGELFF. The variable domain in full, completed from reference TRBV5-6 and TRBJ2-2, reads DAGVTQSPTHLIKTRGQQVTLRCSPKSGHDTVSWYQQALGQGPQFIFQYYEEEERQRGNFPDRFSGHQFPNYSSELNVNALLLGDSALYLCASSLGLAGTGELFFGEGSRLTVL.

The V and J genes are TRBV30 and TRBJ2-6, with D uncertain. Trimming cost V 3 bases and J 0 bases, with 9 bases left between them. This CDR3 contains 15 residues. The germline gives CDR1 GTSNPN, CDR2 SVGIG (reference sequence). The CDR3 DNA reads TGTGCCTGGAGGGAAGGGAACTCTGGGGCCAACGTCCTGACTTTC. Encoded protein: CAWREGNSGANVLTF.

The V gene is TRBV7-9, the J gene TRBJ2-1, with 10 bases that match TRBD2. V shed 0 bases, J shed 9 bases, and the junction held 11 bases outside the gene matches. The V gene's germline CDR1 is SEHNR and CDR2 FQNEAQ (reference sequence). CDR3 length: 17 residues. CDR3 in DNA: TGTGCCAGCAGCTTAGCGGCGCTAGCGGGAGTAACTGGTGAGCAGTTCTTC. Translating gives CASSLAALAGVTGEQFF.

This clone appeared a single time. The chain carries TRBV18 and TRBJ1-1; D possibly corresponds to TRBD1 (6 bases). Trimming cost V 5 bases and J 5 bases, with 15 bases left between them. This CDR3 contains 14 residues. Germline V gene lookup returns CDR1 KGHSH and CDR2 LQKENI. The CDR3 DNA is TGTGCCAGCTCAATTCAGGGGTGGAGGACTGAAGCTTTCTTT. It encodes CASSIQGWRTEAFF.

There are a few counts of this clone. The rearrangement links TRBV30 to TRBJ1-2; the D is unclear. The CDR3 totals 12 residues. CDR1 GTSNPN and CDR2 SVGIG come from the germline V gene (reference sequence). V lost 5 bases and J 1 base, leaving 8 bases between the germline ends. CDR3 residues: CAWAGGNYGYTF. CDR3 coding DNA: TGTGCCTGGGCGGGAGGTAACTATGGCTACACCTTC.

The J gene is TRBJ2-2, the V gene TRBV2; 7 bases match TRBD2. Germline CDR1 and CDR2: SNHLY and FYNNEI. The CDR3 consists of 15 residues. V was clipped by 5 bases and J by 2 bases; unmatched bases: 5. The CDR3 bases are TGTGCCAGCAGTTTAGGCGGGGGTAACACCGGGGAGCTGTTTTTT. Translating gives CASSLGGGNTGELFF.

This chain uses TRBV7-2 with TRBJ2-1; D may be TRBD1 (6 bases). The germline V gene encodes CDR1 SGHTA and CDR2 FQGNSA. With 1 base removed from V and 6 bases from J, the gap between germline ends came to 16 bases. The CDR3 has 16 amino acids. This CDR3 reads CASSLGGLTATNEQFF. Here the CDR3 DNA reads TGTGCCAGCAGCTTAGGGGGGCTTACCGCGACCAATGAGCAGTTCTTC.

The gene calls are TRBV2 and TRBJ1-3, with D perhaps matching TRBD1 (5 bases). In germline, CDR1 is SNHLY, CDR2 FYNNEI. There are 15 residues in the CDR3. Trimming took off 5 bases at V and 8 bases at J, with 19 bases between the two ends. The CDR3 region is CASSPRGRESDTIYF. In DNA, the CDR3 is TGTGCCAGCAGTCCAAGGGGCAGGGAGTCGGACACCATATATTTT.

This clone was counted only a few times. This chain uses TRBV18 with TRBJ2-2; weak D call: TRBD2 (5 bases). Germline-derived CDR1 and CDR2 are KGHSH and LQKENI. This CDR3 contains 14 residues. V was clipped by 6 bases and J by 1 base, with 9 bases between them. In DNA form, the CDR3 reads TGTGCCAGCTCCTACGGGGAGAACACCGGGGAGCTGTTTTTT. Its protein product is CASSYGENTGELFF.

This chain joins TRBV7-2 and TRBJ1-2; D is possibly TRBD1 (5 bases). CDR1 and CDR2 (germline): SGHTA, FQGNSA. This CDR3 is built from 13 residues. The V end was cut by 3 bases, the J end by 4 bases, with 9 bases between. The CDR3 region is CASSFGGAYGYTF. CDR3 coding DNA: TGTGCCAGCAGCTTTGGTGGGGCCTATGGCTACACCTTC.

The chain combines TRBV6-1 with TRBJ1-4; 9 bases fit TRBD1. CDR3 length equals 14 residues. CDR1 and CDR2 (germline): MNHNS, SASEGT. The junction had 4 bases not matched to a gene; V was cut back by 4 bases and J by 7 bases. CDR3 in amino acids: CASSGSTGGEKLFF. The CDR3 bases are TGTGCCAGCAGTGGGTCGACAGGGGGTGAAAAACTGTTTTTT.

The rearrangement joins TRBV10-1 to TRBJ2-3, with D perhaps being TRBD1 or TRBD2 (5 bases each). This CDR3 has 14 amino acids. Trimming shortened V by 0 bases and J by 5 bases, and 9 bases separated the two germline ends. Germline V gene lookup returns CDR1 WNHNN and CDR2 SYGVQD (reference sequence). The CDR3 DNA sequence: TGCGCCAGCAGTGAGTCGTGGGACGGAGATACGCAGTATTTT. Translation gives CASSESWDGDTQYF.

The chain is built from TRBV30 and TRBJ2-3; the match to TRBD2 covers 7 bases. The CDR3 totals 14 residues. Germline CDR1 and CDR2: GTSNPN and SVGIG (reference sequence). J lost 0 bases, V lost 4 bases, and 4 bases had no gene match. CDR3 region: CAWNRAGSTDTQYF. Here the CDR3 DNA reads TGTGCCTGGAACCGAGCGGGAAGCACAGATACGCAGTATTTT.

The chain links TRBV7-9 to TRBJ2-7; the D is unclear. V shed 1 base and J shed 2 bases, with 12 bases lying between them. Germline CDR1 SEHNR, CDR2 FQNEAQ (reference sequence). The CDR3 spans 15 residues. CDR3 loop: CASSLDLTPTYEQYF. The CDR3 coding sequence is TGTGCCAGCAGCTTAGATCTCACACCAACCTACGAGCAGTACTTC.

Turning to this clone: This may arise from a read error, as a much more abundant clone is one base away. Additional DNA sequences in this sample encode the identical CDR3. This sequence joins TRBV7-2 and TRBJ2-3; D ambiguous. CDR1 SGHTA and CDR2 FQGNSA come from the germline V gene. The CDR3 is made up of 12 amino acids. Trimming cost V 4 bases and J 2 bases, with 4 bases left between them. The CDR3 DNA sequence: TGTGCCAGCAGCTCATACACAGATACGCAGTATTTT. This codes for CASSSYTDTQYF.

The CDR3 nucleotides read TGTGCCAGTAGTAGGGGCAACCAAGAGACCCAGTACTTC. Its translation: CASSRGNQETQYF. V gene TRBV19 combines with J gene TRBJ2-5, with TRBD1 as a possible D gene (5 bases). CDR1 and CDR2 from the germline V gene are LNHDA and SQIVND (reference sequence). V was clipped by 4 bases and J by 0 bases, with 6 bases between them. The CDR3 covers 13 residues.

CDR3 region: CSVVRFPEQFF. The CDR3 DNA reads as TGCAGCGTTGTCCGCTTTCCTGAGCAGTTCTTC. The genes are TRBV29-1 and TRBJ2-1; D call uncertain. V was trimmed by 4 bases and J by 9 bases, leaving 10 bases between them. CDR3 length: 11 residues. Germline CDR1 SQVTM, CDR2 ANQGSEA.

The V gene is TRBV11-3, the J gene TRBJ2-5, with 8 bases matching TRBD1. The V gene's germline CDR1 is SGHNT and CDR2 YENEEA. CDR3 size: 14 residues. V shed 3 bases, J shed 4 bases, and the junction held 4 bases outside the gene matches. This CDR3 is CASSFRTGRETQYF. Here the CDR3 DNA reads TGTGCCAGCAGCTTTCGGACAGGGCGAGAGACCCAGTACTTC.

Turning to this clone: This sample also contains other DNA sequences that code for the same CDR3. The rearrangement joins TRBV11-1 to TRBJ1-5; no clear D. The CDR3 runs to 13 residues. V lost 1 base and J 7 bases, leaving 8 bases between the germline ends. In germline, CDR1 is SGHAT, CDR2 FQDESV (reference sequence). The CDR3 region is CASSLGEEQPQHF. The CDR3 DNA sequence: TGTGCCAGCAGCTTAGGTGAGGAGCAGCCCCAGCATTTT.